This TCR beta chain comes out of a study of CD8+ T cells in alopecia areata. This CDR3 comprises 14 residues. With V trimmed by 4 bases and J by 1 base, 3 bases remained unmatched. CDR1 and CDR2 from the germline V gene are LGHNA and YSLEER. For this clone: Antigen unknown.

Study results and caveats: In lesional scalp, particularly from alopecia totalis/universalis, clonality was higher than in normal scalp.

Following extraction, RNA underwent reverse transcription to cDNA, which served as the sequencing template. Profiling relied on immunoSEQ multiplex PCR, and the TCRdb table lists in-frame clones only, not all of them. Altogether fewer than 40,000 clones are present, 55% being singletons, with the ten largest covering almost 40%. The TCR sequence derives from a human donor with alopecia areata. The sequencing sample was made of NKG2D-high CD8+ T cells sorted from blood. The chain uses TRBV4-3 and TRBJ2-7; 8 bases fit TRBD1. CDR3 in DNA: TGCGCCAGCAGCCTTGGACAGGGTTCCTACGAGCAGTACTTC. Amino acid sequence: CASSLGQGSYEQYF.